This T cell receptor beta chain is from a study of cytomegalovirus exposure and HLA in healthy donors. The study, taken as a whole, reports: Rare TCR sequences predominated, though certain public TCRs were found in many donors.

The PCR ran on 60 Vbeta and 13 Jbeta primers. Sequenced by immunoSEQ multiplex PCR; TCRdb stores in-frame clones only, minus some. The ten most abundant clones cover 0.8% to 1% of a sample with approximately 150,000 clones. The germline CDR1 and CDR2 sequences are SQVTM and ANQGSEA. This CDR3 has 13 amino acids. V was clipped by 5 bases and J by 4 bases; unmatched bases: 4. Comment on this clone: Its antigen is currently unknown.

V gene TRBV29-1 combines with J gene TRBJ1-3; 8 positions agree with TRBD1. Source material: PBMCs. This receptor was identified in a male donor in good health and CMV-seronegative. CDR3 DNA: TGCAGCGTTTGGACAGGGCCAGGAAACACCATATATTTT. Translated, it gives CSVWTGPGNTIYF.